Sequencing of this T cell receptor beta chain was carried out in a study of cytomegalovirus exposure and HLA in healthy donors. Study-wide background: Samples from HLA-typed donors yielded about 86 million unique TCRs in an early data release.

PCR was performed using 60 Vbeta and 13 Jbeta primers. TCRdb's copy holds only in-frame clones and misses some; the assay was immunoSEQ multiplex PCR. The sample includes roughly 110,000 clones, about 80% of them seen just once. Germline V gene data show CDR1 as SGHAT and CDR2 as FQNNGV. The V segment lost 2 bases and the J segment 4 bases; nucleotides outside the gene matches: 4. There are 14 residues in the CDR3. Sample: PBMCs. V and J are TRBV11-2 and TRBJ2-5; 7 positions match TRBD2. The source of this sequence is a man aged 25-45 years in good health and CMV-seronegative. The CDR3 loop is CASSLRAGVETQYF. In nucleotides, the CDR3 is TGTGCCAGCAGCTTAAGGGCGGGGGTAGAGACCCAGTACTTC.